A selection of T cell receptor beta chains follows, all from one sample in a study of OX40 agonist ivuxolimab in advanced cancers. The table came from immunoSEQ multiplex PCR; TCRdb's copy has only in-frame clones and leaves some out. The sample contains some 40,000 clones, around 89% of which appear only once. The sample here was CD4+ or CD8+ T cells sorted from blood, taken in a trial of the OX40 agonist ivuxolimab. The receptor set was obtained from an adult with an advanced solid tumor such as melanoma, head and neck, liver or kidney cancer. Both conserved end residues are part of each CDR3. D genes are given only for firm matches. Not all rows give a size; the values are once, few, many and, for expanded clones, a class.

V gene	D gene	J gene	clone size	CDR3 protein	CDR3 DNA
TRBV9	NA	TRBJ2-5	NA	CASSVGRIGETQYF	TGTGCCAGCAGCGTAGGCCGAATAGGGGAGACCCAGTACTTC
TRBV15	NA	TRBJ1-5	NA	CATSRATGPSAKPQHF	TGTGCCACCAGCAGAGCCACCGGACCCTCGGCCAAGCCCCAGCATTTT
TRBV7-6	NA	TRBJ2-1	NA	CASSSPTGDYNEQFF	TGTGCCAGCAGCTCCCCGACAGGAGACTACAATGAGCAGTTCTTC
TRBV7-3	NA	TRBJ2-3	NA	CASSPAIQSAQYF	TGTGCCAGCAGCCCTGCTATTCAATCGGCGCAGTATTTT
TRBV10-3	NA	TRBJ1-5	NA	CATREGNQPQHF	TGTGCCACCAGGGAGGGGAATCAGCCCCAGCATTTT
TRBV6-5	TRBD1	TRBJ1-5	NA	CASSSGGQPQHF	TGTGCCAGCAGCTCAGGGGGTCAGCCCCAGCATTTT
TRBV6-5	NA	TRBJ1-1	NA	CASSFRDGTEAFF	TGTGCCAGCAGTTTCCGGGACGGGACTGAAGCTTTCTTT
TRBV4-2	TRBD2	TRBJ2-7	NA	CASSQDLGLVGGYEQYF	TGTGCCAGCAGCCAAGATCTAGGACTAGTGGGGGGGTACGAGCAGTACTTC
TRBV7-9	NA	TRBJ2-7	NA	CASSLADGPYEQYF	TGTGCCAGCAGCTTAGCGGACGGACCCTACGAGCAGTACTTC
TRBV7-8	NA	TRBJ1-1	NA	CASSLSGGIAEAFF	TGTGCCAGCAGCTTATCCGGGGGGATCGCTGAAGCTTTCTTT
TRBV27	TRBD2	TRBJ2-7	NA	CASSFDQRGGMYEQYF	TGTGCCAGCAGTTTTGACCAGCGGGGGGGGATGTACGAGCAGTACTTC
TRBV29-1	NA	TRBJ1-1	NA	CSVEEGWGGLGTEAFF	TGCAGCGTTGAAGAGGGATGGGGAGGTCTGGGCACTGAAGCTTTCTTT
TRBV5-1	NA	TRBJ2-7	once	CASSLPGTVYEQYF	TGCGCCAGCAGCTTACCAGGTACCGTCTACGAGCAGTACTTC
TRBV14	NA	TRBJ2-3	NA	CASSQAGPNPATDTQYF	TGTGCCAGCAGCCAAGCGGGACCAAATCCGGCCACAGATACGCAGTATTTT
TRBV6-1	NA	TRBJ2-7	NA	CATLEGGSLYEQYF	TGTGCCACTTTGGAGGGGGGGTCCCTCTACGAGCAGTACTTC
TRBV5-4	NA	TRBJ1-1	NA	CASSSYAVTEAFF	TGTGCCAGCAGCTCGTACGCTGTCACTGAAGCTTTCTTT
TRBV7-2	TRBD1	TRBJ2-7	few	CASSSTGADYEQYF	TGTGCCAGCAGCTCGACAGGGGCCGACTACGAGCAGTACTTC
TRBV25-1	TRBD2	TRBJ2-3	NA	CASSERAGLHTDTQYF	TGTGCCAGCAGTGAAAGAGCGGGGCTCCACACAGATACGCAGTATTTT
TRBV28	NA	TRBJ2-3	once	CASENRVATDTQYF	TGTGCCAGCGAAAACAGGGTGGCCACAGATACGCAGTATTTT
TRBV28	TRBD1	TRBJ2-3	NA	CASSSGGRTDTQYF	TGTGCCAGCAGTTCAGGGGGACGCACAGATACGCAGTATTTT
TRBV10-3	NA	TRBJ2-2	NA	CAIRQNLGGELFF	TGTGCCATCAGGCAAAACCTCGGGGGGGAGCTGTTTTTT
TRBV7-6	TRBD1	TRBJ1-4	NA	CASSSKGANEKLFF	TGTGCCAGCAGCTCTAAGGGGGCAAATGAAAAACTGTTTTTT
TRBV6-5	NA	TRBJ1-1	NA	CASSYGRHVNTEAFF	TGTGCCAGCAGTTACGGAAGACATGTGAACACTGAAGCTTTCTTT
TRBV19	NA	TRBJ2-3	NA	CASTPPRGTDTQYF	TGTGCCAGTACCCCACCCCGCGGCACAGATACGCAGTATTTT
TRBV27	TRBD2	TRBJ2-5	NA	CASSSYQRGGQETQYF	TGTGCCAGCAGTTCATACCAGCGGGGGGGACAAGAGACCCAGTACTTC
TRBV7-2	TRBD2	TRBJ2-3	NA	CASSLALSGADTQYF	TGTGCCAGCAGCTTAGCGCTGAGCGGGGCAGATACGCAGTATTTT
TRBV27	NA	TRBJ1-2	NA	CASSSPKGTPNYGYTF	TGTGCCAGCAGTTCTCCAAAGGGCACACCTAACTATGGCTACACCTTC
TRBV5-8	NA	TRBJ1-2	NA	CASSVDSLPPYGYTF	TGTGCCAGCAGCGTGGACAGCCTGCCCCCCTATGGCTACACCTTC
TRBV7-8	TRBD1	TRBJ1-4	NA	CASSRDSREKLFF	TGTGCCAGCAGCCGGGACAGCCGCGAAAAACTGTTTTTT
TRBV15	TRBD1	TRBJ1-2	NA	CATSTPGQINYGYTF	TGTGCCACCAGCACCCCGGGACAGATCAACTATGGCTACACCTTC
TRBV5-5	NA	TRBJ2-7	NA	CASTLRATGSSPYEQYF	TGTGCCAGCACCCTGAGGGCTACAGGGAGTTCTCCCTACGAGCAGTACTTC
TRBV5-1	TRBD2	TRBJ2-5	NA	CASSTGGEETQYF	TGCGCCAGCAGCACCGGGGGGGAAGAGACCCAGTACTTC
TRBV7-2	TRBD1	TRBJ2-7	once	CASSVQPGQRSSYEQYF	TGTGCCAGCAGCGTACAACCGGGACAGAGGAGCTCCTACGAGCAGTACTTC
TRBV7-2	NA	TRBJ1-1	NA	CASYAGRDTEAFF	TGTGCCAGCTATGCTGGGCGCGACACTGAAGCTTTCTTT
TRBV12-5	NA	TRBJ1-4	NA	CASGLSNEDEKLFF	TGTGCTAGTGGTTTGTCAAACGAGGATGAAAAACTGTTTTTT
TRBV6-1	TRBD1	TRBJ2-7	NA	CASRTGGSEQYF	TGTGCCAGCAGAACAGGGGGTAGCGAGCAGTACTTC
TRBV19	TRBD2	TRBJ2-3	NA	CASSLGGADTQYF	TGTGCCAGTAGTCTCGGGGGGGCAGATACGCAGTATTTT
TRBV5-1	TRBD2	TRBJ2-3	NA	CASSLGVLAGSSSTDTQYF	TGCGCCAGCAGCTTGGGGGTACTAGCGGGGAGCTCTAGCACAGATACGCAGTATTTT
TRBV2	NA	TRBJ1-2	NA	CASSDPLIYGYTF	TGTGCCAGCAGTGACCCGTTGATCTATGGCTACACCTTC